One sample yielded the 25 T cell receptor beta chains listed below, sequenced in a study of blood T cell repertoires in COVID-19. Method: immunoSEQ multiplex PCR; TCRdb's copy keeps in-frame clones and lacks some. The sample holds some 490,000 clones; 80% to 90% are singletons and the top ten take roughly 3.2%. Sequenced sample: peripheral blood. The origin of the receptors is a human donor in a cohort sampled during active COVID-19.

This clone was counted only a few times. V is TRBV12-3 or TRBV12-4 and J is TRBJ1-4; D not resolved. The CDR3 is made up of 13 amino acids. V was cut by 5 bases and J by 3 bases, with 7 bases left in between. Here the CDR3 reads CASSPSPNEKLFF. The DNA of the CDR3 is TGTGCCAGCAGTCCCTCCCCTAATGAAAAACTGTTTTTT.

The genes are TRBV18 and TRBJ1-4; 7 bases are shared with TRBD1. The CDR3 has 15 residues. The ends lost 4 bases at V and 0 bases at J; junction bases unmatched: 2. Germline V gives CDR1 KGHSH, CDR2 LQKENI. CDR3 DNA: TGTGCCAGCTCACAGGGGGCAGCAACTAATGAAAAACTGTTTTTT. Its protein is CASSQGAATNEKLFF.

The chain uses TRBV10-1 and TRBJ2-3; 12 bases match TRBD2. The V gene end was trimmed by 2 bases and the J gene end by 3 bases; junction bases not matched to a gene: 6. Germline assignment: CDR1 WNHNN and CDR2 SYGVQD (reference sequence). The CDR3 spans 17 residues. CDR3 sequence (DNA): TGCGCCAGCAGTGAGGCCCGGACTAGCGGGAAAACAGATACGCAGTATTTT. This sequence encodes CASSEARTSGKTDTQYF.

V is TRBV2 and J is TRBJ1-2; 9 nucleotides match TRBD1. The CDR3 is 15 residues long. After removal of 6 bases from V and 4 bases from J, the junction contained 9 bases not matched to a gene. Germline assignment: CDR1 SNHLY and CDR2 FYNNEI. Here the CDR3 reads CASSPGQGPIYGYTF. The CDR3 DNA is TGTGCCAGCAGCCCGGGACAGGGTCCTATCTATGGCTACACCTTC.

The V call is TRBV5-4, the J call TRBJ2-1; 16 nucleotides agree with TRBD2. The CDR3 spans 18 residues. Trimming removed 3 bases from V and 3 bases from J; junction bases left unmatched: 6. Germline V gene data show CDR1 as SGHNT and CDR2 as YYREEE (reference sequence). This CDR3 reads CASSSGTSGRAVYNEQFF. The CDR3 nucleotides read TGTGCCAGCAGCTCCGGGACTAGCGGGAGGGCCGTCTACAATGAGCAGTTCTTC.

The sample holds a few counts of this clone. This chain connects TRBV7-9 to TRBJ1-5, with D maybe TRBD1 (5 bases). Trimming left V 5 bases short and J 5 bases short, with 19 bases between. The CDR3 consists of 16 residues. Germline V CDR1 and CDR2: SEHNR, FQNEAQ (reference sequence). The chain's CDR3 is CASSASGIEGYQPQHF. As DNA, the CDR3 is TGTGCCAGCAGCGCTAGCGGAATCGAGGGGTATCAGCCCCAGCATTTT.

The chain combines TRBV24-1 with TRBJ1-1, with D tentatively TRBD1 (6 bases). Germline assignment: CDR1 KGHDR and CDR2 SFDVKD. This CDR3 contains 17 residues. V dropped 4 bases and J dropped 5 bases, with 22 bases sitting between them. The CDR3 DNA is TGTGCCACCAGTGAGCACCCCAGGGGCGGCTCTGGGACTGAAGCTTTCTTT. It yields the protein CATSEHPRGGSGTEAFF.

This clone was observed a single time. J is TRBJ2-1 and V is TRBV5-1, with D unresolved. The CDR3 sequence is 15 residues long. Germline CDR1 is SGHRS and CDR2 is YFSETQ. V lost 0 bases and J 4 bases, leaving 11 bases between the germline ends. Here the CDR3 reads CASSLAGSGYNEQFF. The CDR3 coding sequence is TGCGCCAGCAGCTTGGCAGGCAGTGGTTACAATGAGCAGTTCTTC.

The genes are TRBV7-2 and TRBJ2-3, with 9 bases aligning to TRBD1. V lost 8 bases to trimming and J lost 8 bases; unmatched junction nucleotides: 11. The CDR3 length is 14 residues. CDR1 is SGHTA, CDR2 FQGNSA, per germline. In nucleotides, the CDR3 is TGTGCCAGCTCGCCACGGGGGGACAGGGCTACGCAGTATTTT. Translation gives CASSPRGDRATQYF. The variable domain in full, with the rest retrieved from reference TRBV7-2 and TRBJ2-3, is GAGVSQSPSNKVTEKGKDVELRCDPISGHTALYWYRQSLGQGLEFLIYFQGNSAPDKSGLPSDRFSAERTGGSVSTLTIQRTQQEDSAVYLCASSPRGDRATQYFGPGTRLTVL.

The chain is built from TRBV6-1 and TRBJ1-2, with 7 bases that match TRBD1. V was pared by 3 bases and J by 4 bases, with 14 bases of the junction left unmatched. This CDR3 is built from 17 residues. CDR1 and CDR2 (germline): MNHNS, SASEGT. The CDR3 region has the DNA TGTGCCAGCAGTGATTCTCGAATCGGACGGGACAGCTATGGCTACACCTTC. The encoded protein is CASSDSRIGRDSYGYTF.

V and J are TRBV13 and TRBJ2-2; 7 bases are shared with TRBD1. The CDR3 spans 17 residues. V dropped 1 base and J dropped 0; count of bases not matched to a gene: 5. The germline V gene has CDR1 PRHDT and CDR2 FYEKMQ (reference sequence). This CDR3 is CASSLDRQGPNTGELFF. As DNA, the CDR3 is TGTGCCAGCAGCTTAGACAGACAGGGTCCGAACACCGGGGAGCTGTTTTTT.

CDR3 residues: CASSWTVSSGANVLTF. Here the CDR3 DNA reads TGTGCCAGCAGTTGGACAGTAAGCTCTGGGGCCAACGTCCTGACTTTC. This chain joins TRBV2 and TRBJ2-6, with a weak D call TRBD1 (6 bases). CDR1 is SNHLY and CDR2 is FYNNEI in the germline V gene. V shed 5 bases and J shed 0 bases, with 11 bases lying between them. CDR3 length: 16 residues. The entire variable domain, with the rest obtained from reference TRBV2 and TRBJ2-6, is as follows: EPEVTQTPSHQVTQMGQEVILRCVPISNHLYFYWYRQILGQKVEFLVSFYNNEISEKSEIFDDQFSVERPDGSNFTLKIRSTKLEDSAMYFCASSWTVSSGANVLTFGAGSRLTVL.

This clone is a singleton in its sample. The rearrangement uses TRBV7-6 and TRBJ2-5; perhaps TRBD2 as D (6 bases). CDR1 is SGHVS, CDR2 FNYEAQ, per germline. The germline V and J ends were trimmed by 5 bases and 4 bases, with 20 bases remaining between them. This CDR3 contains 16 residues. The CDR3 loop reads CASSPITRAGRETQYF. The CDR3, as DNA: TGTGCCAGCAGCCCGATCACCAGAGCGGGCAGAGAGACCCAGTACTTC.

The CDR3 sequence is CASSRDRGSGEKLFF. The CDR3 coding sequence is TGTGCCAGCAGCCGGGACAGGGGGTCGGGGGAAAAACTGTTTTTT. This sequence joins TRBV2 and TRBJ1-4, with TRBD1 matching over 11 bases. Per germline, CDR1 SNHLY and CDR2 FYNNEI. Losses at the gene ends were 6 bases for V and 8 bases for J; bases not matched to a gene: 8. The CDR3 extends over 15 amino acids.

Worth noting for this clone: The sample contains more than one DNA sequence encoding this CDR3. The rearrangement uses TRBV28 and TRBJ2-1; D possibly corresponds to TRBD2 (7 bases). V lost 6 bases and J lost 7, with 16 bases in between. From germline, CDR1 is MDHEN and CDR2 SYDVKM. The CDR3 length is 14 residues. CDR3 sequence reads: CASRGGLAVNEQFF. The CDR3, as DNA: TGTGCCAGCAGGGGGGGGCTAGCGGTGAATGAGCAGTTCTTC.

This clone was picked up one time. The CDR3 spells CASSLSLESSPLHF. The CDR3, as DNA: TGTGCCAGCAGTTTATCCCTAGAAAGTTCACCCCTCCACTTT. This rearrangement joins TRBV27 to TRBJ1-6; D gene uncertain. Trimming left V 0 bases short and J 9 bases short, with 9 bases between. The CDR3 loop spans 14 amino acids. Germline CDR1 and CDR2: MNHEY and SMNVEV (reference sequence).

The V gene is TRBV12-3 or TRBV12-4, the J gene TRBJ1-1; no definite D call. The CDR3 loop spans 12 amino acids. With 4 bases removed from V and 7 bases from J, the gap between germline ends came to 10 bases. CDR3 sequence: CASSSPGVEAFF. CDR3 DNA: TGTGCCAGCAGTTCCCCCGGGGTTGAAGCTTTCTTT.

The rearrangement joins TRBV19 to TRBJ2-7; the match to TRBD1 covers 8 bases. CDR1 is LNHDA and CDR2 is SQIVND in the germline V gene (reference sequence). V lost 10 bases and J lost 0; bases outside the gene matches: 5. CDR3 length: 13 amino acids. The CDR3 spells CATKDRASYEQYF. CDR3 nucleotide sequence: TGTGCCACTAAGGACAGGGCCTCCTACGAGCAGTACTTC. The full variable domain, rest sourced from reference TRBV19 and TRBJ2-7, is DGGITQSPKYLFRKEGQNVTLSCEQNLNHDAMYWYRQDPGQGLRLIYYSQIVNDFQKGDIAEGYSVSREKKESFPLTVTSAQKNPTAFYLCATKDRASYEQYFGPGTRLTVT.

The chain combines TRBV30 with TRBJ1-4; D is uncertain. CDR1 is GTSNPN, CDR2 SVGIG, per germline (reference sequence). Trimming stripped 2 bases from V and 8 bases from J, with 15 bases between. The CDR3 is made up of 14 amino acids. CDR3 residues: CAWSLARSTEKLFF. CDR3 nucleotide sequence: TGTGCCTGGAGTCTAGCCCGGTCCACAGAAAAACTGTTTTTT.

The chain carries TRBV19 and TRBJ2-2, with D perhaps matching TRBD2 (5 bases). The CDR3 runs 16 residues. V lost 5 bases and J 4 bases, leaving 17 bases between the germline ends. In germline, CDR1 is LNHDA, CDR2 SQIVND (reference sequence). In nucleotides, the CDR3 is TGTGCCAGTAGTGTATTAGAGGACTGGGTCACCGGGGAGCTGTTTTTT. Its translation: CASSVLEDWVTGELFF.

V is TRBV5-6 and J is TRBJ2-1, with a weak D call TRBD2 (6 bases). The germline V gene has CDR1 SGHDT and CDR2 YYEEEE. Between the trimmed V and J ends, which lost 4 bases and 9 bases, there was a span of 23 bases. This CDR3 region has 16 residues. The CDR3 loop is CASSTGLHSDAREQFF. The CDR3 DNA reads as TGTGCCAGCAGCACGGGACTTCATAGCGATGCGCGTGAGCAGTTCTTC.

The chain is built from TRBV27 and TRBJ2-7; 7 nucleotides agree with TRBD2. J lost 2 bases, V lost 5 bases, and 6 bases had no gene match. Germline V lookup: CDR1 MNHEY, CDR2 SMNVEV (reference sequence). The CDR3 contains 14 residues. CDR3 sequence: CASSTSGIPYEQYF. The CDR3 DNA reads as TGTGCCAGCAGTACAAGCGGGATCCCCTACGAGCAGTACTTC.

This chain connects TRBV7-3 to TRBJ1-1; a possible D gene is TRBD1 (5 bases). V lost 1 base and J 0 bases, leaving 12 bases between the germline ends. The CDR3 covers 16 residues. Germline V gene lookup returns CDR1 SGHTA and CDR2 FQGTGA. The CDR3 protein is CASSLNGGGVNTEAFF. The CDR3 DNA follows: TGTGCCAGCAGCTTAAATGGGGGAGGAGTGAACACTGAAGCTTTCTTT.

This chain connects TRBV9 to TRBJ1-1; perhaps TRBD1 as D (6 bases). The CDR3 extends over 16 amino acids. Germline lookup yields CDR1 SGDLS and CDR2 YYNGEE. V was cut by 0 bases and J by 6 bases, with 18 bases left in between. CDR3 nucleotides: TGTGCCAGCAGCGTAGGGGGGGGCAGGACCCTCTCTGAAGCTTTCTTT. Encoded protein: CASSVGGGRTLSEAFF.

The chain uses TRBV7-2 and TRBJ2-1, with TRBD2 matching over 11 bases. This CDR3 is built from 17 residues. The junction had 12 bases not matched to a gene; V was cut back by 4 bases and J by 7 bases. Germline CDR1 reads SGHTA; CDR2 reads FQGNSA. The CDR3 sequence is CASSSPSGRLRGNEQFF. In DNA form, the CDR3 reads TGTGCCAGCAGCTCACCTAGCGGGAGGCTACGGGGGAATGAGCAGTTCTTC.